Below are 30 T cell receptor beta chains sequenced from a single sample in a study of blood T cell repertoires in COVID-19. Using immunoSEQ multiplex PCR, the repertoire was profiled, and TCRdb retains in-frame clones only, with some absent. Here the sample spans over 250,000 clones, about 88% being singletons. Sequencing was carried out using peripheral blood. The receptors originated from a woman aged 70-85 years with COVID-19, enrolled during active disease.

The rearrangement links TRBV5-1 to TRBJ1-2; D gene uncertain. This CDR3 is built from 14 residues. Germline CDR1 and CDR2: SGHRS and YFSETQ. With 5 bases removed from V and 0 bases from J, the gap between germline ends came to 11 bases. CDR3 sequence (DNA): TGCGCCAGCAGTCTCGACATGACTAACTATGGCTACACCTTC. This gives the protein CASSLDMTNYGYTF.

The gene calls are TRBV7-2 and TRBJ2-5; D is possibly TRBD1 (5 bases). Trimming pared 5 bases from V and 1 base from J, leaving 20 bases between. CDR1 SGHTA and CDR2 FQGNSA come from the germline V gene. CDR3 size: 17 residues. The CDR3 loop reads CASSQPSVRVGQETQYF. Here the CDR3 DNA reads TGTGCCAGCAGCCAGCCCTCCGTCAGGGTGGGCCAAGAGACCCAGTACTTC. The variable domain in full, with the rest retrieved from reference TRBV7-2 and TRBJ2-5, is GAGVSQSPSNKVTEKGKDVELRCDPISGHTALYWYRQSLGQGLEFLIYFQGNSAPDKSGLPSDRFSAERTGGSVSTLTIQRTQQEDSAVYLCASSQPSVRVGQETQYFGPGTRLLVL.

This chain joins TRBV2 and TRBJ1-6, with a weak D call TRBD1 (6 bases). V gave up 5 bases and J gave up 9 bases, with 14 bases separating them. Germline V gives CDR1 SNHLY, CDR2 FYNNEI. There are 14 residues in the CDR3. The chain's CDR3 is CASSLQGTGSPLHF. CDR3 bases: TGTGCCAGCAGTCTTCAGGGGACGGGTTCACCCCTCCACTTT.

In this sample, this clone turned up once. CDR3 loop: CASSQGTDTEAFF. As DNA, the CDR3 is TGTGCCAGCTCACAAGGGACTGACACTGAAGCTTTCTTT. The gene calls are TRBV18 and TRBJ1-1, with D possibly being TRBD1 (5 bases). Germline V gene data show CDR1 as KGHSH and CDR2 as LQKENI. Trimming took 4 bases from V and 3 from J, leaving 9 bases between them. This CDR3 has 13 residues.

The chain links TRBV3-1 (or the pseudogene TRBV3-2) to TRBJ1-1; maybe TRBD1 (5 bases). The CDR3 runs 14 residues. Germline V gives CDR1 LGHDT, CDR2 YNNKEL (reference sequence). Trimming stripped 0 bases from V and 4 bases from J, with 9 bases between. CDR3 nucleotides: TGTGCCAGCAGCCAAGATCCGGGGGGCACTGAAGCTTTCTTT. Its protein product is CASSQDPGGTEAFF.

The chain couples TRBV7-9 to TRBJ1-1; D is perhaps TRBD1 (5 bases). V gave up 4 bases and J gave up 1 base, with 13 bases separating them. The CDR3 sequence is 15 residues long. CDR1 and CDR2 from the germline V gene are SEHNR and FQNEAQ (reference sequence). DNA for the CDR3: TGTGCCAGCAGCTCTCGACAGAACGGGAACACTGAAGCTTTCTTT. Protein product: CASSSRQNGNTEAFF.

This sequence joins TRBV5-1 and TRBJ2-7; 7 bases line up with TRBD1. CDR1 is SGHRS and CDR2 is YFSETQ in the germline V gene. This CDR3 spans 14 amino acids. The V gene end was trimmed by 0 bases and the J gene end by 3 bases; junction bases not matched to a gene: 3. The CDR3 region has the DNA TGCGCCAGCAGCTTGGCTGACAGGGACTACGAGCAGTACTTC. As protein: CASSLADRDYEQYF. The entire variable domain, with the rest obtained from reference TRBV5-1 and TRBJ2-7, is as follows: KAGVTQTPRYLIKTRGQQVTLSCSPISGHRSVSWYQQTPGQGLQFLFEYFSETQRNKGNFPGRFSGRQFSNSRSEMNVSTLELGDSALYLCASSLADRDYEQYFGPGTRLTVT.

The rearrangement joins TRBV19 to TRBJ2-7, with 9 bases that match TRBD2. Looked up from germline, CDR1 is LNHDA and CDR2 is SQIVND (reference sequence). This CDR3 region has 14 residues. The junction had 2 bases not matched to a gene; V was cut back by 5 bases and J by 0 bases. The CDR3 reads CASSWTSASYEQYF. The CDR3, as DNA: TGTGCCAGTAGTTGGACTAGCGCCTCCTACGAGCAGTACTTC.

The CDR3 reads CASSSPGTESTEAFF. The CDR3 DNA follows: TGTGCCAGCAGTTCCCCCGGGACAGAGAGCACTGAAGCTTTCTTT. This chain joins TRBV28 and TRBJ1-1, with 7 bases identical to TRBD1. The V and J ends lost 4 bases and 4 bases, in that order; junction bases with no gene match: 9. CDR1 is MDHEN, CDR2 SYDVKM, per germline. The CDR3 is 15 residues long.

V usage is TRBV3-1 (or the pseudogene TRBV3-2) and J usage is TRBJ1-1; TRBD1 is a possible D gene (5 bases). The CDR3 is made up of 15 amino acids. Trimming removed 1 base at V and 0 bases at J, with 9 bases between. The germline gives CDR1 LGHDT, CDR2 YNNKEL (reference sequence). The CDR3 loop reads CASSQGQIMNTEAFF. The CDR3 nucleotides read TGTGCCAGCAGCCAAGGACAGATCATGAACACTGAAGCTTTCTTT.

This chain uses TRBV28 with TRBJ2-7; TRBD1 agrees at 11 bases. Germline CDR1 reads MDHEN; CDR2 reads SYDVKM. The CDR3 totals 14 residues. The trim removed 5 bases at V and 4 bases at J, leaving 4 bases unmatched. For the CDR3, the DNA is TGTGCCAGCAGTGGGGGGACAGGGGGTTACGAGCAGTACTTC. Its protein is CASSGGTGGYEQYF. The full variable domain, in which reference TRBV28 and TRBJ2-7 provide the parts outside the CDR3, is DVKVTQSSRYLVKRTGEKVFLECVQDMDHENMFWYRQDPGLGLRLIYFSYDVKMKEKGDIPEGYSVSREKKERFSLILESASTNQTSMYLCASSGGTGGYEQYFGPGTRLTVT.

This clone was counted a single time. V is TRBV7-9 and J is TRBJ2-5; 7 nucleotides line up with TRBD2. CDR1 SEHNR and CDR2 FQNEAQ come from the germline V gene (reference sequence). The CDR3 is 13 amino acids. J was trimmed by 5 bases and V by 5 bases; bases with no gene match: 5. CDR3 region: CASSRTSVETQYF. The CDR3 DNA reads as TGTGCCAGCAGCCGTACTAGCGTGGAGACCCAGTACTTC.

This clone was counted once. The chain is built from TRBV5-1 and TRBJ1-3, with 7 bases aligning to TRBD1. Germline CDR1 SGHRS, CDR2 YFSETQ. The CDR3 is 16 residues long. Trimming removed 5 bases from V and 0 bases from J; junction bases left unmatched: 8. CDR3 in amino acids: CASRSSQGSSGNTIYF. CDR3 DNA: TGCGCCAGCAGATCCTCACAGGGGAGCTCTGGAAACACCATATATTTT.

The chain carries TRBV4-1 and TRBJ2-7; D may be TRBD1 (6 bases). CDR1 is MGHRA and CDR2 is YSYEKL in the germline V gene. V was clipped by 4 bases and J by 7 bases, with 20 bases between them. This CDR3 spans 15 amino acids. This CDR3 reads CASSPEGKGVGEQYF. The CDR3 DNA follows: TGCGCCAGCAGCCCCGAGGGCAAGGGGGTGGGGGAGCAGTACTTC.

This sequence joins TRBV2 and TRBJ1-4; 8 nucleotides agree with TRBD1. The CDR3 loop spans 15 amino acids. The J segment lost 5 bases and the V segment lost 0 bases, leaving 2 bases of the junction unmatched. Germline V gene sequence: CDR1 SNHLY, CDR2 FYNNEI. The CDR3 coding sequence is TGTGCCAGCAGTGAAGCGGACAGGGCCAATGAAAAACTGTTTTTT. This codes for CASSEADRANEKLFF.

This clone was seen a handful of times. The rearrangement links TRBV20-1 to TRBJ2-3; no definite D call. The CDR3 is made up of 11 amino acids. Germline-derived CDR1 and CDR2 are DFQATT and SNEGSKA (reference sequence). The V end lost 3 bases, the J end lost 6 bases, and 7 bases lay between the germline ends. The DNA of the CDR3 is TGCAGTGCTAGCCCCGGGGATACGCAGTATTTT. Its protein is CSASPGDTQYF.

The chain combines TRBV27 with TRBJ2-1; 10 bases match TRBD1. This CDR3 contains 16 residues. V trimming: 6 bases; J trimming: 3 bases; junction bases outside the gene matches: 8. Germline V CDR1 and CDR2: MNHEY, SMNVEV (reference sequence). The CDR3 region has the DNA TGTGCCAGCAGGCGGACAGGGGGTATGGGCTACAATGAGCAGTTCTTC. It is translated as CASRRTGGMGYNEQFF.

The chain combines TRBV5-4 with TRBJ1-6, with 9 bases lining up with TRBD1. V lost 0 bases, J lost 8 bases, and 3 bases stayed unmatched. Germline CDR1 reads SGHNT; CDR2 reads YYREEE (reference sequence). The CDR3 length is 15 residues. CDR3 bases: TGTGCCAGCAGCTTGGGAGGGACAGGGTATTCACCCCTCCACTTT. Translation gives CASSLGGTGYSPLHF.

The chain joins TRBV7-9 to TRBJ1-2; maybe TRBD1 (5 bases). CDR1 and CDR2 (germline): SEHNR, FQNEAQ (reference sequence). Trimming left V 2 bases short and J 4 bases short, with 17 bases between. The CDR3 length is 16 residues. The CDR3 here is CASSLPTALAIYGYTF. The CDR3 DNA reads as TGTGCCAGCAGCTTACCGACAGCCCTTGCTATCTATGGCTACACCTTC.

The CDR3 nucleotides are TGTGCCAGCAGCTTAGCAGGGGCAAAAGAAAAACTGTTTTTT. Its protein is CASSLAGAKEKLFF. The chain joins TRBV7-8 to TRBJ1-4, with a tentative D call TRBD1 (5 bases). V gave up 0 bases and J gave up 8 bases, with 10 bases separating them. Germline CDR1 is SGHVS and CDR2 is FQNEAQ. CDR3 size: 14 residues.

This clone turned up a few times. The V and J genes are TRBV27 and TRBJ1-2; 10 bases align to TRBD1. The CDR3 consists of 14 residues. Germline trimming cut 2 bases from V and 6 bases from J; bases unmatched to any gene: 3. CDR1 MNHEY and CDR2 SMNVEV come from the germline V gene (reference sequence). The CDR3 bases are TGTGCCAGCAGTTTAGGGGGACAGGGGCATGGCTACACCTTC. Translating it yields CASSLGGQGHGYTF.

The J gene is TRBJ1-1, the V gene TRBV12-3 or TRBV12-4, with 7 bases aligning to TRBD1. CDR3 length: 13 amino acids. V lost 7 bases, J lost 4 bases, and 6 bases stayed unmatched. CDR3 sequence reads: CASTLQGSTEAFF. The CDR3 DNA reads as TGTGCCAGCACCCTACAGGGGTCCACTGAAGCTTTCTTT.

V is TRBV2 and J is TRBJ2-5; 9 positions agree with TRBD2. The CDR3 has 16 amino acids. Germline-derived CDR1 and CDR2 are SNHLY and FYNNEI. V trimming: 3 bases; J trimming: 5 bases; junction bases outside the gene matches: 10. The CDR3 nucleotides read TGTGCCAGCAGTGAGGTTGTTGCGGGGGGGCTGGAGACCCAGTACTTC. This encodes CASSEVVAGGLETQYF. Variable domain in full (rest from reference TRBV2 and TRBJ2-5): EPEVTQTPSHQVTQMGQEVILRCVPISNHLYFYWYRQILGQKVEFLVSFYNNEISEKSEIFDDQFSVERPDGSNFTLKIRSTKLEDSAMYFCASSEVVAGGLETQYFGPGTRLLVL.

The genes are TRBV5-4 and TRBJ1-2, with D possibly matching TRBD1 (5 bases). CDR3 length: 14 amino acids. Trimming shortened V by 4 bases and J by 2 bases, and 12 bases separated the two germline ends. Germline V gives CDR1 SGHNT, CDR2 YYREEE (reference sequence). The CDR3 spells CASSQGSGNYGYTF. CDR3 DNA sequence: TGTGCCAGCAGCCAGGGCTCTGGGAACTATGGCTACACCTTC. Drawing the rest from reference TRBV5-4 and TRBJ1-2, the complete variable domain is ETGVTQSPTHLIKTRGQQVTLRCSSQSGHNTVSWYQQALGQGPQFIFQYYREEENGRGNFPPRFSGLQFPNYSSELNVNALELDDSALYLCASSQGSGNYGYTFGSGTRLTVV.

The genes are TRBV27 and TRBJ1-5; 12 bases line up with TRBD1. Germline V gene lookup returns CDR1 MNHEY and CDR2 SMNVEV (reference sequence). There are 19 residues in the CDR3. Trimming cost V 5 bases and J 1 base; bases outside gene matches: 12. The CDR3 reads CASSPKGTGGTLSNQPQHF. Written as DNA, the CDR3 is TGTGCCAGCAGTCCAAAAGGGACAGGGGGCACTTTGAGCAATCAGCCCCAGCATTTT.

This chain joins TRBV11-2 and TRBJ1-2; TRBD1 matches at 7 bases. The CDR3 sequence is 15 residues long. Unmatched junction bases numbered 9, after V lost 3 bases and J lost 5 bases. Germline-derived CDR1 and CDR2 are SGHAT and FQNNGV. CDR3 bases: TGTGCCAGCAGCTTGGGAAGGGGACAGACTTATGGCTACACCTTC. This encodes CASSLGRGQTYGYTF.

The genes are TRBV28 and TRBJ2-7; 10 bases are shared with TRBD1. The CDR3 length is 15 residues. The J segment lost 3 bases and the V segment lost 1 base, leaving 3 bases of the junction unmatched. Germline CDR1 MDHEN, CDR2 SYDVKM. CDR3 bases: TGTGCCAGCAGTTTATCTGGGACAGGGGTCTACGAGCAGTACTTC. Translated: CASSLSGTGVYEQYF.

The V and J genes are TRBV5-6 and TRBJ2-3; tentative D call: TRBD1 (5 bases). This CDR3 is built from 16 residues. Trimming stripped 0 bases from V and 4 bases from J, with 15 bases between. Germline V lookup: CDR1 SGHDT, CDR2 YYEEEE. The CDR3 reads CASSLEYAGRPDTQYF. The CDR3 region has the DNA TGTGCCAGCAGCTTGGAATACGCAGGGCGCCCAGATACGCAGTATTTT.

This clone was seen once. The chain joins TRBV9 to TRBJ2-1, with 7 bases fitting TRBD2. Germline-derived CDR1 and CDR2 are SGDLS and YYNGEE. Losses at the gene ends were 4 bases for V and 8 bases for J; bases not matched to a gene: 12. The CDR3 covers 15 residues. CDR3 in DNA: TGTGCCAGCAGCCCGAACCGGGAAGCGGGATATGAGCAGTTCTTC. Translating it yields CASSPNREAGYEQFF.

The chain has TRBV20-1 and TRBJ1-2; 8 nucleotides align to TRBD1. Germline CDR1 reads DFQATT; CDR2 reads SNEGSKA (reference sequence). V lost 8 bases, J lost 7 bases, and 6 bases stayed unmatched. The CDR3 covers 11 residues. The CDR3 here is CSTDRVGGYTF. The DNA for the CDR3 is TGCAGTACGGACAGGGTCGGTGGCTACACCTTC.